A single sample is the source of the 8 T cell receptor beta chains below, sequenced in a study of beta chain features in type 1 diabetes. Study-wide findings and caveats: Type 1 diabetes patients had TCRB CDR3s that were shorter (moderately but significantly so) in all four CD4+ subsets.

Of the isolated RNA, all was reverse transcribed, and so the sequenced material was expressed TCRB transcripts. Data came from immunoSEQ multiplex PCR; TCRdb stores just in-frame clones and leaves some out. Of some 360,000 clones in the sample, over 8.5% were seen once. Antigen specificity for these receptors is unknown. The sample consisted of central memory CD4+ T cells from blood. Receptors were obtained from a man aged 25 to 40 with type 1 diabetes.

This clone appeared a few times. The chain joins TRBV25-1 to TRBJ2-6; D possibly uses TRBD1 or TRBD2 (5 bases each). The V gene lost 3 bases and the J gene lost 0 bases, with 15 bases spanning the gap. CDR1 and CDR2 from the germline V gene are MGHDK and SYGVNS. The CDR3 totals 18 residues. The CDR3 bases are TGTGCCAGCAGTGACCCTCGGGGACGGATCTCTGGGGCCAACGTCCTGACTTTC. Protein: CASSDPRGRISGANVLTF. The full variable domain, rest sourced from reference TRBV25-1 and TRBJ2-6, is EADIYQTPRYLVIGTGKKITLECSQTMGHDKMYWYQQDPGMELHLIHYSYGVNSTEKGDLSSESTVSRIRTEHFPLTLESARPSHTSQYLCASSDPRGRISGANVLTFGAGSRLTVL.

J is TRBJ2-5 and V is TRBV15; 8 bases line up with TRBD1. The V segment lost 9 bases and the J segment 2 bases; nucleotides outside the gene matches: 11. Germline CDR1 reads LNHNV; CDR2 reads YYDKDF (reference sequence). The CDR3 has 15 amino acids. The DNA of the CDR3 is TGTGCCACTAAATTTTCCACAGGGGGTCAAGAGACCCAGTACTTC. Translating gives CATKFSTGGQETQYF.

This rearrangement joins TRBV10-3 to TRBJ2-3, with 11 bases lining up with TRBD2. The V and J ends lost 6 bases and 3 bases, in that order; junction bases with no gene match: 5. Germline V gene data show CDR1 as ENHRY and CDR2 as SYGVKD. The CDR3 loop spans 15 amino acids. The CDR3 loop is CAISLLAGVTDTQYF. CDR3 coding DNA: TGTGCCATCAGCTTACTAGCGGGAGTAACAGATACGCAGTATTTT.

The chain uses TRBV10-3 and TRBJ1-2, with a weak D call TRBD1 (6 bases). V was shortened by 0 bases and J by 6 bases, with 17 bases between the two germline ends. The CDR3 contains 16 residues. Looked up from germline, CDR1 is ENHRY and CDR2 is SYGVKD. The CDR3 protein is CAISESRVDRPDGYTF. The CDR3 DNA reads as TGTGCCATCAGTGAGTCCCGGGTCGACAGGCCGGATGGCTACACCTTC.

A few counts support this clone. This chain joins TRBV7-8 and TRBJ2-5; no definite D call. V gave up 5 bases and J gave up 0 bases, with 4 bases separating them. The CDR3 totals 12 residues. In germline, CDR1 is SGHVS, CDR2 FQNEAQ. The DNA for the CDR3 is TGTGCCAGCAGCGCGGACCAAGAGACCCAGTACTTC. Translated: CASSADQETQYF.

This clone was found a few times. This chain connects TRBV25-1 to TRBJ2-5; D possibly corresponds to TRBD1 (5 bases). V was cut by 1 base and J by 5 bases, with 14 bases left in between. CDR3 size: 15 residues. Per germline, CDR1 MGHDK and CDR2 SYGVNS. This CDR3 is CASSEFGAGLETQYF. The CDR3 coding sequence is TGTGCCAGCAGTGAATTTGGGGCAGGGCTCGAGACCCAGTACTTC.

This rearrangement joins TRBV10-1 to TRBJ2-5, with D possibly TRBD1 on 6 matching bases. CDR1 WNHNN and CDR2 SYGVQD come from the germline V gene (reference sequence). Trimming took 4 bases from V and 11 from J, leaving 20 bases between them. The CDR3 sequence is 14 residues long. The CDR3 nucleotides read TGCGCCAGCAGTGTGGTGGGGGCATCTGGAGAGCAGTACTTC. Its protein product is CASSVVGASGEQYF.

This clone was detected only a few times. Distinct nucleotide sequences in the sample also encode this CDR3. The chain has TRBV30 and TRBJ1-1; no reliable D call. The CDR3 sequence is 11 residues long. Germline-derived CDR1 and CDR2 are GTSNPN and SVGIG (reference sequence). V was trimmed by 2 bases and J by 3 bases, leaving 4 bases between them. The CDR3 region has the DNA TGTGCCTGGAGTTGGGACACTGAAGCTTTCTTT. Translated, it gives CAWSWDTEAFF.